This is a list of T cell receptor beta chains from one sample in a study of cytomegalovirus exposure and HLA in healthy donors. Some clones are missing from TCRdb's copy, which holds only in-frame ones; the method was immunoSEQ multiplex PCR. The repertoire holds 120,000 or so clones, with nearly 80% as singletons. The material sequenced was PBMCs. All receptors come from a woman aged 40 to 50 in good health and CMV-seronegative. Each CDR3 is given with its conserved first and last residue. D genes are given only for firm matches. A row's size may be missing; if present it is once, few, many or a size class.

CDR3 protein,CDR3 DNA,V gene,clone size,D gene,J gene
CASSDPTGNQPQHF,TGTGCCAGCAGTGACCCCACAGGGAATCAGCCCCAGCATTTT,TRBV2,-,-,TRBJ1-5
CASSVVEGKSAGYTF,TGTGCCAGCAGCGTAGTGGAGGGGAAGAGTGCGGGCTACACCTTC,TRBV9,-,-,TRBJ1-2
CASSPPTGGTEAFF,TGTGCCAGCTCACCTCCAACAGGGGGCACTGAAGCTTTCTTT,TRBV18,-,TRBD1,TRBJ1-1
CASANSGSTNEKLFF,TGTGCCAGCGCCAACTCAGGGTCAACTAATGAAAAACTGTTTTTT,TRBV28,medium-sized,-,TRBJ1-4
CASSLGRDYGYTF,TGTGCCAGCAGCTTAGGCCGGGACTATGGCTACACCTTC,TRBV7-9,-,-,TRBJ1-2
CASSARDSLYSNQPQHF,TGTGCCAGTAGTGCCCGGGACAGCCTTTATAGCAATCAGCCCCAGCATTTT,TRBV19,-,TRBD1,TRBJ1-5
CASSLSPGGEQFF,TGCGCCAGCAGCTTGTCCCCGGGAGGTGAGCAGTTCTTC,TRBV5-1,-,TRBD2,TRBJ2-1
CASSDPGTLSYGYTF,TGTGCCAGCAGTGATCCCGGGACACTGTCCTATGGCTACACCTTC,TRBV25-1,-,-,TRBJ1-2
CAGAGSRDEQFF,TGTGCGGGAGCCGGGAGTAGAGATGAGCAGTTCTTC,TRBV6-6,-,-,TRBJ2-1
CASRPGHLYGYTF,TGTGCCAGCAGGCCTGGACATCTCTATGGCTACACCTTC,TRBV28,once,-,TRBJ1-2
CASSYFREGYEQYF,TGTGCCAGCAGTTACTTCCGGGAGGGCTACGAGCAGTACTTC,TRBV6-5,-,TRBD2,TRBJ2-7
CASSGLAGGNSYEQYF,TGCGCCAGCAGTGGCCTAGCGGGAGGGAACTCCTACGAGCAGTACTTC,TRBV10-2,once,TRBD2,TRBJ2-7
CASSPTGAGGQFF,TGCGCCAGCAGCCCTACTGGCGCGGGAGGCCAGTTCTTC,TRBV10-2,-,TRBD2,TRBJ2-1
CASSVDLGSYEQYF,TGTGCCAGCAGCGTAGATCTGGGCTCCTACGAGCAGTACTTC,TRBV9,-,-,TRBJ2-7